Described below is a single T cell receptor beta chain sequence and its context. Profiling relied on immunoSEQ multiplex PCR, and the TCRdb table lists in-frame clones only, not all of them. The repertoire consists of about 200,000 clones, with 70% to 90% occurring once and the leading ten covering approximately 4%. The source of the sample is a study of blood T cell repertoires in COVID-19. Looking at the study overall: COVID-19 samples from acute and convalescent phases originated in the United States, Italy and Spain. T cells, B-cell-depleted T cells, or PBMCs supplied cDNA or gDNA.

CDR3 length: 15 amino acids. The V segment lost 2 bases and the J segment 9 bases; nucleotides outside the gene matches: 8. Germline CDR1 MNHNY, CDR2 SVGAGI (reference sequence). The sequenced sample consisted of peripheral blood. This clonotype was obtained from a human donor in a cohort sampled during active COVID-19. J is TRBJ2-7 and V is TRBV6-6; TRBD1 aligns across 12 bases. The CDR3, as DNA: TGTGCCAGCAGTTACACGGGACAGGGGGCTGTGAGGCAGTACTTC. The encoded protein is CASSYTGQGAVRQYF.